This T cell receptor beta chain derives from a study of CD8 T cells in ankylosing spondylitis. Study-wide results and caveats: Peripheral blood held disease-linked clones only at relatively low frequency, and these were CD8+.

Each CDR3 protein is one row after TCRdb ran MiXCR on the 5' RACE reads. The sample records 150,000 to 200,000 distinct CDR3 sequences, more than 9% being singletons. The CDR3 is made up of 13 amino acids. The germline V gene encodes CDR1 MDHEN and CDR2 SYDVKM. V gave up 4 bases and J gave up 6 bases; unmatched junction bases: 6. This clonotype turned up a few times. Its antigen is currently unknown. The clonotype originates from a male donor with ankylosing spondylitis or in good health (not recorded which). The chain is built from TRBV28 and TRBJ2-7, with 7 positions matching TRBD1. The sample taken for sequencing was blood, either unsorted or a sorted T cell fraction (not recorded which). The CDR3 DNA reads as TGTGCCAGCAGTTCGGACAGGTTTCGCGAGCAGTACTTC. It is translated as CASSSDRFREQYF.